The sequence of this TCR beta chain was determined in a study of T cell repertoires in cytomegalovirus infection. Study in general: CMV infection and matching HLA type were both indicated by public TCR beta signatures. The study's findings and limits: In two of eight donors, the top clonotype was HLA-C-restricted CMV-specific.

A single record per CDR3 protein comes from TCRdb applying MiXCR to the reads. The table includes about 490,000 distinct CDR3 sequences, 26% detected once. Points on this clonotype: Its antigen is unknown.

Germline loops: CDR1 SGDLS, CDR2 YYNGEE. V lost 0 bases to trimming and J lost 4 bases, with 8 bases between them. This CDR3 has 14 amino acids. Sequencing was performed on PBMCs. The chain joins TRBV9 to TRBJ1-3; no definite D call. The TCR was taken from a human donor in good health (CMV status not recorded). Some clones in this sample may be carry-over from other donors' samples. Written as DNA, the CDR3 is TGTGCCAGCAGCGTAGCCCCTAGGGGAAACACCATATATTTT. Its protein product is CASSVAPRGNTIYF.